This T cell receptor (beta chain) was observed in a study of blood T cell repertoires in COVID-19. Across the study: Some COVID-19 samples were acute and others convalescent; all came from the United States, Italy and Spain. T cells, B-cell-depleted T cells, or PBMCs supplied cDNA or gDNA.

Trimming left V 4 bases short and J 4 bases short, with 8 bases between. From germline, CDR1 is SGHAT and CDR2 FQNNGV. The CDR3 consists of 13 residues. Under the authors' procedure: Reference gene primers were amplified, and this amplification served to estimate nucleated cell counts. Some clones are missing from TCRdb's copy, which holds only in-frame ones; the method was immunoSEQ multiplex PCR. The DNA was the basis for D and trimming; V, J and clone size are from that table. The sample yields under 200,000 clones, under 80% seen once. The rearrangement uses TRBV11-2 and TRBJ1-3; D unresolved. The clonotype originates from a man aged 70-80 years with acute or convalescent COVID-19. Sequencing was done on a sample of peripheral blood. CDR3 nucleotides: TGTGCCAGCAGCTCGGGGTCGGGAAACACCATATATTTT. Its translation is CASSSGSGNTIYF.